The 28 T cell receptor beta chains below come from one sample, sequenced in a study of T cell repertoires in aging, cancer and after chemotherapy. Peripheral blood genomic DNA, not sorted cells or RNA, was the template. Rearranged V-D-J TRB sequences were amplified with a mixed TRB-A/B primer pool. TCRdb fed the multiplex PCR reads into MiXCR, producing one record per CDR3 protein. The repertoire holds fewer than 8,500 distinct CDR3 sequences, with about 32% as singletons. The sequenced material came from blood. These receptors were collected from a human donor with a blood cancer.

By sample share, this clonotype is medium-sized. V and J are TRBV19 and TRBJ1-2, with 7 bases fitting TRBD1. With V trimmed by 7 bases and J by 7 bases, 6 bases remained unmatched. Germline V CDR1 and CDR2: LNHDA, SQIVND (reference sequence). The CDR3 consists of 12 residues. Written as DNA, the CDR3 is TGTGCCAGTAAAAGACAGGGCGGTGGCTACACCTTC. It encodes CASKRQGGGYTF.

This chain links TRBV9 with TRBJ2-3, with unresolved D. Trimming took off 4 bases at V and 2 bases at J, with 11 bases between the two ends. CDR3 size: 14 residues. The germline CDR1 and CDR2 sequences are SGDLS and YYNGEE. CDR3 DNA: TGTGCCAGCAGCCCACCACCTCCCACAGATACGCAGTATTTT. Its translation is CASSPPPPTDTQYF.

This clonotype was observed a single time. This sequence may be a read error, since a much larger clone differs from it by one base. CDR3 loop: CASSTRYEHYF. DNA of the CDR3: TGTGCCAGCAGCACCCGCTACGAGCATTACTTC. The chain recombines TRBV11-3 with TRBJ2-7; no clear D. Per germline, CDR1 SGHNT and CDR2 YENEEA. This CDR3 spans 11 amino acids.

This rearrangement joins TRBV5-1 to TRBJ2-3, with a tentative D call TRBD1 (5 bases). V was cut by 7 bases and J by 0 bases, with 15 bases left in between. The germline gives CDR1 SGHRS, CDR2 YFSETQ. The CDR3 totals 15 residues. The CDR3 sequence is CASRTQGASTDTQYF. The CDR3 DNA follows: TGCGCCAGCCGGACCCAGGGTGCTAGCACAGATACGCAGTATTTT.

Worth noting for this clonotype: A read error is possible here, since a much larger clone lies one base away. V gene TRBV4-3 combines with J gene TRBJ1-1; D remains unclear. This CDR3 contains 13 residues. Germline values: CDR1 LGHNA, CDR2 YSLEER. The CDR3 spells CASSRAVDTEAFF. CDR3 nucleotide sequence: TGTGCCAGCAGCCGCGCAGTGGACACTGAAGCTTTCTTT.

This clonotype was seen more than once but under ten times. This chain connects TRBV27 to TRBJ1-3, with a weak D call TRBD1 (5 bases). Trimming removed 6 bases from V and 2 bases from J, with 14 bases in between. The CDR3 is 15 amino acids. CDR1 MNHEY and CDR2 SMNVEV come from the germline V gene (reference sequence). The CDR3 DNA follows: TGTGCCAGCAGGTTAGAGGGGTCTCCTGGAAACACCATATATTTT. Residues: CASRLEGSPGNTIYF.

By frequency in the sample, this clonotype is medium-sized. The chain's CDR3 is CASATGTTDTQYF. DNA of the CDR3: TGTGCCAGCGCAACAGGGACCACAGATACGCAGTATTTT. The chain uses TRBV6-5 and TRBJ2-3, with a tentative D call TRBD1 (6 bases). The V gene's germline CDR1 is MNHEY and CDR2 SVGAGI. The CDR3 contains 13 residues. V was clipped by 8 bases and J by 2 bases, with 11 bases between them.

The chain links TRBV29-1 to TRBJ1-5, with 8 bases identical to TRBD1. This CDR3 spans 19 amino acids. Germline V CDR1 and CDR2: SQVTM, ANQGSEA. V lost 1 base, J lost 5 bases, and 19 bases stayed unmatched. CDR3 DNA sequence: TGCAGCGTTGAAGTACAAATAGGTGGGGCAGGGGGCGGTGATCAGCCCCAGCATTTT. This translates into CSVEVQIGGAGGGDQPQHF.

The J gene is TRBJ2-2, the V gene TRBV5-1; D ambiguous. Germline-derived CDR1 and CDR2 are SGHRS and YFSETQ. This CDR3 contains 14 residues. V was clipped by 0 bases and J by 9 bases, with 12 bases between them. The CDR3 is CASSLGATGRELFF. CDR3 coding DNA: TGCGCCAGCAGCTTGGGGGCGACTGGTAGGGAGCTGTTTTTT.

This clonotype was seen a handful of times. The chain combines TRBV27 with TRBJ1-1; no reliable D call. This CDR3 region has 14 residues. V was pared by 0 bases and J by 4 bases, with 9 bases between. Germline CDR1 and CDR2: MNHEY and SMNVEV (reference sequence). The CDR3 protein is CASSLSWGPTEAFF. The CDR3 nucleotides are TGTGCCAGCAGTTTATCATGGGGTCCCACTGAAGCTTTCTTT.

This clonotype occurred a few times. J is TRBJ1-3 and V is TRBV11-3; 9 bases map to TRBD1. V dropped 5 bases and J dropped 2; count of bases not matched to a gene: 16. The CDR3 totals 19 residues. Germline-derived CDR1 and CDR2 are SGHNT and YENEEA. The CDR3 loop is CASSPSGGTGPFPGNTIYF. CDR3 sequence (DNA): TGTGCCAGCAGCCCGAGTGGAGGGACAGGGCCCTTTCCTGGAAACACCATATATTTT.

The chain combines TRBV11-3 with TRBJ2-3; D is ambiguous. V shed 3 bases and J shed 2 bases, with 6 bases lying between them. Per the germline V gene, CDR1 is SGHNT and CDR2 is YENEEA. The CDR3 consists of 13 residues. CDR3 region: CASSFRSTDTQYF. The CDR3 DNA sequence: TGTGCCAGCAGCTTTAGGTCCACAGATACGCAGTATTTT.

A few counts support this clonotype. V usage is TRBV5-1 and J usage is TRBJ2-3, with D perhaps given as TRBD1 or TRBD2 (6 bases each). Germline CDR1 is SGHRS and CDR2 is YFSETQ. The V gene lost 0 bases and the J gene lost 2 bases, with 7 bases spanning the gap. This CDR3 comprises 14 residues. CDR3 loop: CASSLGGATDTQYF. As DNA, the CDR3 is TGCGCCAGCAGCTTGGGGGGGGCCACAGATACGCAGTATTTT. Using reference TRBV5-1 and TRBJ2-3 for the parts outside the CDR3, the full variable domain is KAGVTQTPRYLIKTRGQQVTLSCSPISGHRSVSWYQQTPGQGLQFLFEYFSETQRNKGNFPGRFSGRQFSNSRSEMNVSTLELGDSALYLCASSLGGATDTQYFGPGTRLTVL.

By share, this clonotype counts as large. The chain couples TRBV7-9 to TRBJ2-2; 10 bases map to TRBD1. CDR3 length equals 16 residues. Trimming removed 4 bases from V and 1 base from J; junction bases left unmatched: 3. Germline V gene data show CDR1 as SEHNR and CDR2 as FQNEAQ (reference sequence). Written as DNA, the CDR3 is TGTGCCAGCAGCTCCTGGACAGGGGGGAACACCGGGGAGCTGTTTTTT. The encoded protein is CASSSWTGGNTGELFF.

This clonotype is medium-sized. The CDR3 nucleotides read TGTGCCAGCACCTGGAGGCGGGGGGCCAACAATGAGCAGTTCTTC. It yields the protein CASTWRRGANNEQFF. The genes are TRBV12-3 or TRBV12-4 and TRBJ2-1; 8 positions match TRBD2. CDR3 length equals 15 residues. V lost 7 bases and J lost 5; bases outside the gene matches: 10.

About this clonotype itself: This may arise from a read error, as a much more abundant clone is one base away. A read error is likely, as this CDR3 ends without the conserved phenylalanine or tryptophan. The DNA of the CDR3 is TGCAGCGTCTCTAGCGTCGACTCCTACGAGCAGTACATC. It yields the protein CSVSSVDSYEQYI. The rearrangement links TRBV29-1 to TRBJ2-7; D is possibly TRBD2 (6 bases). Germline V gene sequence: CDR1 SQVTM, CDR2 ANQGSEA. Trimming took 6 bases from V and 0 from J, leaving 12 bases between them. CDR3 length: 13 residues.

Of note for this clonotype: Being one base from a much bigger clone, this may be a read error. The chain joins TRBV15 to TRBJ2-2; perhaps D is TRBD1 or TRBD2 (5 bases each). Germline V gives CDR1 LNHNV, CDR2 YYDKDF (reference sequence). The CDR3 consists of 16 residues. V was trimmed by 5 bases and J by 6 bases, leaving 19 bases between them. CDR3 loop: CATSGTGTFNPGELFF. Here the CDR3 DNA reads TGTGCCACCAGCGGAACCGGGACCTTTAACCCCGGGGAGCTGTTTTTT. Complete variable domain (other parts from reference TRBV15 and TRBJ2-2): DAMVIQNPRYQVTQFGKPVTLSCSQTLNHNVMYWYQQKSSQAPKLLFHYYDKDFNNEADTPDNFQSRRPNTSFCFLDIRSPGLGDTAMYLCATSGTGTFNPGELFFGEGSRLTVL.

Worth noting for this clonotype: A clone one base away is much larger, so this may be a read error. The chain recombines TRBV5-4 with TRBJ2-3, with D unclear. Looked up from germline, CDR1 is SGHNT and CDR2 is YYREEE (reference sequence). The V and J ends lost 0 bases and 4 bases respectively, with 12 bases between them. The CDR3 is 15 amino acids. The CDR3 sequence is CASSLARAGADTQYF. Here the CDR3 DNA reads TGTGCCAGCAGCTTGGCCCGAGCAGGCGCAGATACGCAGTATTTT. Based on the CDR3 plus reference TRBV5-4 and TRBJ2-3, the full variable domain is ETGVTQSPTHLIKTRGQQVTLRCSSQSGHNTVSWYQQALGQGPQFIFQYYREEENGRGNFPPRFSGLQFPNYSSELNVNALELDDSALYLCASSLARAGADTQYFGPGTRLTVL.

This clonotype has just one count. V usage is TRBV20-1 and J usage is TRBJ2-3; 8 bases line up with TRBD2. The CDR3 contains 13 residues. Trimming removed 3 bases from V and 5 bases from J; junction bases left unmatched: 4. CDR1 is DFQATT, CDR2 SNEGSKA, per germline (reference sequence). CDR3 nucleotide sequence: TGCAGTGCTAGCGGGGGGGGTGGAGATACGCAGTATTTT. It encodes CSASGGGGDTQYF.

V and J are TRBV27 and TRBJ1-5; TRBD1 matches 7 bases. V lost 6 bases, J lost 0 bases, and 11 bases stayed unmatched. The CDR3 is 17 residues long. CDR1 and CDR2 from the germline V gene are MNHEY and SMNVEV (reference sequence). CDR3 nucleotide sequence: TGTGCCAGCAGGCCCGGGACAGTGAAGGTTAGCAATCAGCCCCAGCATTTT. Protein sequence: CASRPGTVKVSNQPQHF.

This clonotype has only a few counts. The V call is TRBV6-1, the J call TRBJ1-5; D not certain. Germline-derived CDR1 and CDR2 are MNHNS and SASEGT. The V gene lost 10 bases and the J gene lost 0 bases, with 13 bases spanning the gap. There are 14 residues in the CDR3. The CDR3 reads CATLSGYSNQPQHF. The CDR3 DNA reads TGTGCCACCCTAAGCGGCTATAGCAATCAGCCCCAGCATTTT.

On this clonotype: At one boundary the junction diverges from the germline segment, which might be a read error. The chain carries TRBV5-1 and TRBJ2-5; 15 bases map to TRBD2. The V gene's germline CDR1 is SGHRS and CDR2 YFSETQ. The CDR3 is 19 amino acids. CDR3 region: CARSLWTSGGDLIRGTQYF. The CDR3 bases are TGTGCCAGGAGCTTATGGACTAGCGGGGGGGACTTGATTAGAGGGACCCAGTACTTC.

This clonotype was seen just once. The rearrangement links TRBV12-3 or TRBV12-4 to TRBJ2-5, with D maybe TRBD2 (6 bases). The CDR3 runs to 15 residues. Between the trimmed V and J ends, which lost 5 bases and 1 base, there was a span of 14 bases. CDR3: CASSVVGDSQETQYF. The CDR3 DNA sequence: TGTGCCAGCAGTGTGGTGGGGGACTCCCAAGAGACCCAGTACTTC.

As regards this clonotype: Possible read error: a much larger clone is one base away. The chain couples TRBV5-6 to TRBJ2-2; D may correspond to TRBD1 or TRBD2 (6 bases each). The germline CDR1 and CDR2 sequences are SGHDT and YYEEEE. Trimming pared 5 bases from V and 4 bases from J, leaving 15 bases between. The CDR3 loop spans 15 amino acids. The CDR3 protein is CASRGGTLVTGELFF. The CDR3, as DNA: TGTGCCAGCAGAGGGGGGACACTGGTCACCGGGGAGCTGTTTTTT.

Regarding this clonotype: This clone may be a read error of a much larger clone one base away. Here the CDR3 reads CASSLWIGAPYEQYF. The CDR3 nucleotides are TGTGCCAGCAGTTTATGGATCGGGGCACCCTACGAGCAGTACTTC. The chain joins TRBV27 to TRBJ2-7, with D possibly being TRBD1 or TRBD2 (5 bases each). Germline V CDR1 and CDR2: MNHEY, SMNVEV (reference sequence). V lost 1 base and J lost 2, with 12 bases in between. This CDR3 comprises 15 residues.

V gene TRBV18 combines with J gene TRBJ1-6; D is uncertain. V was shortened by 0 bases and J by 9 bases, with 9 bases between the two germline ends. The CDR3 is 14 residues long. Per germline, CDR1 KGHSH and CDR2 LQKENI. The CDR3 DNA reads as TGTGCCAGCTCACCACCGAGGGTTGGTTCACCCCTCCACTTT. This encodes CASSPPRVGSPLHF.

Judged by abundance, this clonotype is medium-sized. The CDR3, as DNA: TGCAGCGTCTCGGAGGGGTCAAATACGCAGTATTTT. Translating it yields CSVSEGSNTQYF. This chain joins TRBV29-1 and TRBJ2-3; perhaps TRBD2 as D (6 bases). The CDR3 spans 12 residues. CDR1 SQVTM and CDR2 ANQGSEA come from the germline V gene. Trimming took off 6 bases at V and 7 bases at J, with 14 bases between the two ends.

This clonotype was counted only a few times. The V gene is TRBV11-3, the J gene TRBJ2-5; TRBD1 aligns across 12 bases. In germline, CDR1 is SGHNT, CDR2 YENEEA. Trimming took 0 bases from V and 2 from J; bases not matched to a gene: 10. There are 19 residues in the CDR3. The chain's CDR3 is CASSLDRDRGLSGQETQYF. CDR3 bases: TGTGCCAGCAGCTTAGATCGGGACAGGGGGCTGAGTGGGCAAGAGACCCAGTACTTC.